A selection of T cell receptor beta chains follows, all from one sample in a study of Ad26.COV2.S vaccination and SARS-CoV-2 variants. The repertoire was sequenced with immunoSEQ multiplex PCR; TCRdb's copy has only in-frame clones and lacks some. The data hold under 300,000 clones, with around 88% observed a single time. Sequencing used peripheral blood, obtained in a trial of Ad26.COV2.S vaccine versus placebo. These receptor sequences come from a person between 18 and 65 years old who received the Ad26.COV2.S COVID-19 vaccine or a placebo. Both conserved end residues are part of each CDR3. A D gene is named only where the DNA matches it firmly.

cdr3_aa: CASSFRAMGADTQYF; cdr3_length: 15; v_call: TRBV6-4; d_call: .
cdr3_aa: CASSRTGSAGNTIYF; cdr3_length: 15; v_call: TRBV4-1; d_call: .
cdr3_aa: CASSSRQGYDEKLFF; cdr3_length: 15; v_call: TRBV7-9; d_call: TRBD1
cdr3_aa: CASSYSHRANTEAFF; cdr3_length: 15; v_call: TRBV6-6; d_call: .
cdr3_aa: CAWARQETQYF; cdr3_length: 11; v_call: TRBV30; d_call: .
cdr3_aa: CASSQEKRLPEAFF; cdr3_length: 14; v_call: TRBV4-2; d_call: .
cdr3_aa: CASSPRGVSNQPQHF; cdr3_length: 15; v_call: TRBV9; d_call: .
cdr3_aa: CASSPTSGGTDTQYF; cdr3_length: 15; v_call: TRBV4-2; d_call: TRBD2
cdr3_aa: CATPGLEAFF; cdr3_length: 10; v_call: TRBV24-1; d_call: .
cdr3_aa: CASSALQVPLSGNTIYF; cdr3_length: 17; v_call: TRBV9; d_call: .
cdr3_aa: CASSLLDRDWYTF; cdr3_length: 13; v_call: TRBV3-1/TRBV3-2; d_call: TRBD1
cdr3_aa: CSVEIFYGTQYF; cdr3_length: 12; v_call: TRBV29-1; d_call: .
cdr3_aa: CASSETNRNTQYF; cdr3_length: 13; v_call: TRBV2; d_call: .
cdr3_aa: CASSPGGFEQYF; cdr3_length: 12; v_call: TRBV4-1; d_call: TRBD2
cdr3_aa: CATSDFDGTQYF; cdr3_length: 12; v_call: TRBV24-1; d_call: .